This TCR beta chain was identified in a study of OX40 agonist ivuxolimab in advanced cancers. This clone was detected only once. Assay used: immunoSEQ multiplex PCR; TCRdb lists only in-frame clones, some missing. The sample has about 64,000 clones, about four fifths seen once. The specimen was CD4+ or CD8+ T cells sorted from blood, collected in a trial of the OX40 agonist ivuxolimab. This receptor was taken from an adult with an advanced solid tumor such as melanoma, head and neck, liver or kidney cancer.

CDR3 protein: CAWRTGTYTGELFF. The CDR3 DNA is TGTGCCTGGAGGACCGGGACATACACCGGGGAGCTGTTTTTT. The gene calls are TRBV30 and TRBJ2-2; maybe TRBD1 (6 bases). The CDR3 covers 14 residues. The V gene's germline CDR1 is GTSNPN and CDR2 SVGIG (reference sequence). Deletions cut 3 bases from V and 3 bases from J, with 11 bases between. Full variable domain (rest looked up from reference TRBV30 and TRBJ2-2): SQTIHQWPATLVQPVGSPLSLECTVEGTSNPNLYWYRQAAGRGLQLLFYSVGIGQISSEVPQNLSASRPQDRQFILSSKKLLLSDSGFYLCAWRTGTYTGELFFGEGSRLTVL.